This TCR beta chain was profiled in a study of PD-1 blockade in classical Hodgkin lymphoma. About the research overall: Patients got intravenous nivolumab 3 mg/kg every 2 weeks.

Profiled with immunoSEQ multiplex PCR; TCRdb holds only in-frame clones, not every one. In the table there are around 36,000 clones, over 70% of which are singletons. Looked up from germline, CDR1 is SGHRS and CDR2 is YFSETQ. The CDR3 totals 11 residues. V shed 6 bases and J shed 7 bases, with 8 bases lying between them. Relapse after autologous stem cell transplantation occurred in every patient, and brentuximab vedotin exposure varied. Sequenced here: peripheral blood mononuclear cells (PBMCs), sampled at baseline. This chain joins TRBV5-1 and TRBJ2-1, with D perhaps TRBD1 (6 bases). This TCR was recovered from a human donor with classical Hodgkin lymphoma. The CDR3 here is CASKGENEQFF. CDR3 coding DNA: TGCGCCAGCAAGGGGGAAAATGAGCAGTTCTTC.